One sample yielded the 13 T cell receptor beta chains listed below, sequenced in a study of blood T cell repertoires in COVID-19. Produced via immunoSEQ multiplex PCR; TCRdb's table is partial and in-frame only. The sample shows about 330,000 clones, over 75% of them seen only once. Sequencing was done on a sample of PBMCs or T cells enriched from blood (not recorded which). The receptors shown here come from a woman between 18 and 30 years old who had recovered from COVID-19.

The chain has TRBV10-1 and TRBJ2-1; 9 nucleotides align to TRBD2. Trimming at V came to 0 bases and at J to 7 bases, leaving 4 bases not matched to a gene. The length of the CDR3 is 15 residues. The germline CDR1 and CDR2 sequences are WNHNN and SYGVQD (reference sequence). CDR3 region: CASSESSGGLNEQFF. The CDR3 DNA reads as TGCGCCAGCAGTGAGTCTAGCGGGGGCCTGAATGAGCAGTTCTTC.

This chain uses TRBV7-9 with TRBJ2-7, with a possible D match to TRBD1 (5 bases). From germline, CDR1 is SEHNR and CDR2 FQNEAQ (reference sequence). Trimming left V 5 bases short and J 2 bases short, with 13 bases between. This CDR3 comprises 14 residues. CDR3 residues: CASSPTRVPYEQYF. The CDR3 DNA reads as TGTGCCAGCAGCCCCACCAGGGTTCCCTACGAGCAGTACTTC.

The chain uses TRBV19 and TRBJ2-7; the D gene is possibly TRBD1 (5 bases). The CDR3 consists of 13 residues. V was trimmed by 3 bases and J by 0 bases, leaving 6 bases between them. The germline CDR1 and CDR2 sequences are LNHDA and SQIVND (reference sequence). CDR3: CASSIDSSYEQYF. CDR3 sequence (DNA): TGTGCCAGTAGTATCGACAGCTCCTACGAGCAGTACTTC.

The chain carries TRBV10-1 and TRBJ2-6, with D possibly matching TRBD2 (5 bases). The CDR3 consists of 14 residues. The germline V and J ends were trimmed by 4 bases and 1 base, with 5 bases remaining between them. CDR1 and CDR2 (germline): WNHNN, SYGVQD (reference sequence). CDR3 region: CASSGTSGANVLTF. For the CDR3, the DNA is TGCGCCAGCAGTGGGACTTCTGGGGCCAACGTCCTGACTTTC.

The chain carries TRBV7-9 and TRBJ2-7, with a tentative D call TRBD1 (6 bases). CDR1 is SEHNR and CDR2 is FQNEAQ in the germline V gene (reference sequence). V was cut by 5 bases and J by 6 bases, with 14 bases left in between. This CDR3 contains 13 residues. Here the CDR3 DNA reads TGTGCCAGCAGCACCGAACAGGGCAGCGAGCAGTACTTC. Translation gives CASSTEQGSEQYF.

V usage is TRBV7-9 and J usage is TRBJ2-1; no clear D gene. Germline V gene data show CDR1 as SEHNR and CDR2 as FQNEAQ (reference sequence). Trimming shortened V by 5 bases and J by 10 bases, and 12 bases separated the two germline ends. The CDR3 runs to 12 residues. The CDR3 DNA reads as TGTGCCAGCAGCCTAATAGCTCAGGAGCAGTTCTTC. Protein: CASSLIAQEQFF.

This clone is a singleton in its sample. The rearrangement joins TRBV12-3 or TRBV12-4 to TRBJ1-1; D remains unclear. CDR3 size: 12 residues. Trimming removed 2 bases at V and 6 bases at J, with 7 bases between. CDR3 nucleotide sequence: TGTGCCAGCAGTTTATTTTCGGCTGAAGCTTTCTTT. Protein product: CASSLFSAEAFF.

The rearrangement joins TRBV5-4 to TRBJ1-2; 8 nucleotides line up with TRBD1. Germline lookup yields CDR1 SGHNT and CDR2 YYREEE (reference sequence). V shed 4 bases, J shed 11 bases, and the junction held 13 bases outside the gene matches. The CDR3 has 14 residues. In DNA, the CDR3 is TGTGCCAGCAGCCCACGGACAGGGCTAGAAGGGTACACCTTC. It codes for CASSPRTGLEGYTF.

V is TRBV5-6 and J is TRBJ2-7; D might be TRBD1 (6 bases). Germline assignment: CDR1 SGHDT and CDR2 YYEEEE. The CDR3 is 15 amino acids. V gave up 6 bases and J gave up 6 bases, with 22 bases separating them. CDR3 nucleotides: TGTGCCAGCACTCAATGGAAACAGGGAAATTCCGAGCAGTACTTC. Translation gives CASTQWKQGNSEQYF.

The genes are TRBV7-8 and TRBJ2-7; TRBD1 aligns across 8 bases. The CDR3 is 14 residues long. J gave up 8 bases and V 5 bases, and 11 bases lay outside the gene matches. Looked up from germline, CDR1 is SGHVS and CDR2 is FQNEAQ. DNA for the CDR3: TGTGCCAGCAGCCCTATTGACAGGGGCATTAAGCAGTACTTC. This sequence encodes CASSPIDRGIKQYF.

The rearrangement uses TRBV5-1 and TRBJ2-3; the match to TRBD2 covers 10 bases. The CDR3 sequence is 16 residues long. Germline V gene data show CDR1 as SGHRS and CDR2 as YFSETQ. The V segment lost 3 bases and the J segment 5 bases; nucleotides outside the gene matches: 9. CDR3 DNA: TGCGCCAGCAGCTCGGTGACTAGCGGGCTTAAAGATACGCAGTATTTT. Protein: CASSSVTSGLKDTQYF. Filled out from reference TRBV5-1 and TRBJ2-3, the complete variable domain reads KAGVTQTPRYLIKTRGQQVTLSCSPISGHRSVSWYQQTPGQGLQFLFEYFSETQRNKGNFPGRFSGRQFSNSRSEMNVSTLELGDSALYLCASSSVTSGLKDTQYFGPGTRLTVL.

The DNA of the CDR3 is TGTGCCAGCAGCCCATCTAGCGGGGGAGAGACCCAGTACTTC. It specifies CASSPSSGGETQYF. The V and J genes are TRBV6-5 and TRBJ2-5, with 10 bases lining up with TRBD2. Germline values: CDR1 MNHEY, CDR2 SVGAGI. The CDR3 is 14 residues long. Trimming took 6 bases from V and 4 from J; bases not matched to a gene: 5.

CDR3 region: CATSASTAYEQYF. CDR3 nucleotide sequence: TGTGCCACCAGTGCGTCGACAGCCTACGAGCAGTACTTC. The chain couples TRBV24-1 to TRBJ2-7; TRBD1 might be the D (5 bases). Trimming stripped 5 bases from V and 2 bases from J, with 9 bases between. Germline V gene data show CDR1 as KGHDR and CDR2 as SFDVKD. The CDR3 consists of 13 residues.